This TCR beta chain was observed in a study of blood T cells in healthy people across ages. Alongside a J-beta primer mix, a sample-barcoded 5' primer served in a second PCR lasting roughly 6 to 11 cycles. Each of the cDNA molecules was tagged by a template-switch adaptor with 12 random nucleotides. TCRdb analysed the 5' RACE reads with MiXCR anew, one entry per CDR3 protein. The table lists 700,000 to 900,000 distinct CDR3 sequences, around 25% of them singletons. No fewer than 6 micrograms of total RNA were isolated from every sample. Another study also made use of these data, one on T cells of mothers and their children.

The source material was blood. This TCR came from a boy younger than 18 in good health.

The CDR3 spells CASSWGHVNRREQFF. CDR3 DNA: TGTGCCAGCAGTTGGGGGCACGTTAATAGGCGCGAGCAGTTCTTC. The chain uses TRBV28 and TRBJ2-1, with D possibly matching TRBD1 (6 bases). The CDR3 is 15 residues long. Germline V CDR1 and CDR2: MDHEN, SYDVKM. Trimming stripped 4 bases from V and 10 bases from J, with 20 bases between.